These 21 T cell receptor beta chains share one sample of origin, sequenced in a study of cytomegalovirus exposure and HLA in healthy donors. TCRdb's copy holds only in-frame clones and misses some; the assay was immunoSEQ multiplex PCR. The sample carries around 250,000 clones, 90% recorded once. The sequencing sample was made of PBMCs. The receptors were sampled from a woman aged 18 to 35 in good health and CMV-seronegative.

V is TRBV5-1 and J is TRBJ2-3, with D tentatively TRBD2 (6 bases). CDR3 size: 16 residues. Germline CDR1 and CDR2: SGHRS and YFSETQ. V lost 3 bases and J 0 bases, leaving 14 bases between the germline ends. Here the CDR3 reads CASSSNGTSSTDTQYF. The DNA for the CDR3 is TGCGCCAGCAGCTCGAACGGGACTTCTAGCACAGATACGCAGTATTTT. The full variable domain, its missing parts supplied by reference TRBV5-1 and TRBJ2-3, is KAGVTQTPRYLIKTRGQQVTLSCSPISGHRSVSWYQQTPGQGLQFLFEYFSETQRNKGNFPGRFSGRQFSNSRSEMNVSTLELGDSALYLCASSSNGTSSTDTQYFGPGTRLTVL.

V is TRBV7-9 and J is TRBJ2-3; maybe TRBD1 (5 bases). The germline CDR1 and CDR2 sequences are SEHNR and FQNEAQ (reference sequence). Trimming removed 5 bases at V and 5 bases at J, with 8 bases between. The CDR3 has 12 amino acids. CDR3 sequence: CASSPGRDTQYF. Written as DNA, the CDR3 is TGTGCCAGCAGCCCAGGGCGAGATACGCAGTATTTT.

This chain joins TRBV28 and TRBJ2-7, with a possible D match to TRBD2 (5 bases). The CDR3 loop spans 12 amino acids. V lost 4 bases and J 1 base, leaving 5 bases between the germline ends. Germline-derived CDR1 and CDR2 are MDHEN and SYDVKM. DNA for the CDR3: TGTGCCAGCAGTTCGGGATCCTACGAGCAGTACGTC. It encodes CASSSGSYEQYV.

The chain carries TRBV6-5 and TRBJ1-6, with D possibly being TRBD1 (6 bases). This CDR3 is built from 13 residues. V was cut by 5 bases and J by 10 bases, with 12 bases left in between. The germline gives CDR1 MNHEY, CDR2 SVGAGI. Here the CDR3 reads CASSPDRGSPLHF. CDR3 nucleotides: TGTGCCAGCAGTCCGGACAGAGGATCACCCCTCCACTTT.

The chain carries TRBV18 and TRBJ2-1; the D gene is possibly TRBD2 (5 bases). Looked up from germline, CDR1 is KGHSH and CDR2 is LQKENI. CDR3 size: 17 residues. V was clipped by 4 bases and J by 0 bases, with 16 bases between them. The CDR3 region is CASSLRGGRSSYNEQFF. The CDR3, as DNA: TGTGCCAGCTCACTACGAGGAGGACGGAGCTCCTACAATGAGCAGTTCTTC.

This chain connects TRBV6-6 to TRBJ2-3, with 8 nucleotides matching TRBD2. After removal of 6 bases from V and 6 bases from J, the junction contained 5 bases not matched to a gene. CDR3 length: 13 residues. The germline CDR1 and CDR2 sequences are MNHNY and SVGAGI (reference sequence). The CDR3 region is CASSGLATDTQYF. CDR3 nucleotides: TGTGCCAGCAGCGGACTAGCCACGGATACGCAGTATTTT.

V gene TRBV11-2 combines with J gene TRBJ2-3, with D uncertain. V was clipped by 5 bases and J by 2 bases, with 8 bases between them. The CDR3 spans 13 residues. The germline V gene has CDR1 SGHAT and CDR2 FQNNGV. Here the CDR3 reads CASSPTYTDTQYF. CDR3 sequence (DNA): TGTGCCAGCAGCCCGACATACACAGATACGCAGTATTTT.

J is TRBJ1-1 and V is TRBV5-6, with 11 bases matching TRBD1. The length of the CDR3 is 16 residues. J gave up 4 bases and V 5 bases, and 10 bases lay outside the gene matches. Germline V gene sequence: CDR1 SGHDT, CDR2 YYEEEE. This CDR3 is CASSTDRGRIGTEAFF. The CDR3 nucleotides are TGTGCCAGCAGTACGGACAGGGGGCGCATAGGCACTGAAGCTTTCTTT.

The chain combines TRBV4-1 with TRBJ2-1, with 10 bases fitting TRBD2. V trimming: 0 bases; J trimming: 9 bases; junction bases outside the gene matches: 20. In germline, CDR1 is MGHRA, CDR2 YSYEKL. The CDR3 spans 20 residues. CDR3: CASSQDWPSGGPSSSGEQFF. The CDR3, as DNA: TGCGCCAGCAGCCAAGATTGGCCTAGCGGGGGCCCTTCTAGCAGTGGTGAGCAGTTCTTC.

The chain has TRBV14 and TRBJ2-1; D is ambiguous. The length of the CDR3 is 15 residues. The germline V gene has CDR1 SGHDN and CDR2 FVKESK. V lost 4 bases, J lost 5 bases, and 15 bases lay in between. The CDR3 region is CASSPDFVWDNEQFF. Written as DNA, the CDR3 is TGTGCCAGCAGCCCCGACTTTGTTTGGGACAATGAGCAGTTCTTC.

This chain connects TRBV5-8 to TRBJ2-7; TRBD2 matches at 10 bases. CDR3 length: 15 residues. Germline trimming cut 4 bases from V and 1 base from J; bases unmatched to any gene: 5. Germline V lookup: CDR1 SGHTS, CDR2 YDEGEE. The DNA of the CDR3 is TGTGCCAGCAGCCCAACAGCGGGGGGGTCCTACGAGCAGTACTTC. Its translation is CASSPTAGGSYEQYF.

The V and J genes are TRBV20-1 and TRBJ1-6; D is unresolved. The V and J ends lost 6 bases and 9 bases respectively, with 9 bases between them. The CDR3 has 11 amino acids. The germline V gene has CDR1 DFQATT and CDR2 SNEGSKA (reference sequence). CDR3 DNA sequence: TGCAGTGCCTCCTCGGGTTCACCCCTCCACTTT. It codes for CSASSGSPLHF.

This rearrangement joins TRBV11-2 to TRBJ1-2; 7 bases map to TRBD1. V was clipped by 5 bases and J by 7 bases; unmatched bases: 13. This CDR3 contains 15 residues. Per the germline V gene, CDR1 is SGHAT and CDR2 is FQNNGV. This chain's CDR3 is CASSRIQGMPVGYTF. The CDR3 DNA reads as TGTGCCAGCAGCCGAATACAGGGGATGCCGGTTGGCTACACCTTC.

The chain uses TRBV7-8 and TRBJ1-2, with D unresolved. This CDR3 has 14 amino acids. V was cut by 5 bases and J by 6 bases, with 16 bases left in between. The germline V gene encodes CDR1 SGHVS and CDR2 FQNEAQ. Written as DNA, the CDR3 is TGTGCCAGCAGCCAAGTTTTAGGACTCGATGGCTACACCTTC. Translating gives CASSQVLGLDGYTF.

The chain uses TRBV7-8 and TRBJ1-3, with TRBD1 matching over 8 bases. Trimming at V came to 5 bases and at J to 2 bases, leaving 14 bases not matched to a gene. The CDR3 is 18 amino acids. The germline gives CDR1 SGHVS, CDR2 FQNEAQ. The CDR3 here is CASSTPGQAFGTGNTIYF. The CDR3 DNA reads as TGTGCCAGCAGCACTCCGGGACAGGCTTTTGGGACTGGAAACACCATATATTTT. Using reference TRBV7-8 and TRBJ1-3 for the parts outside the CDR3, the full variable domain is GAGVSQSPRYKVAKRGQDVALRCDPISGHVSLFWYQQALGQGPEFLTYFQNEAQLDKSGLPSDRFFAERPEGSVSTLKIQRTQQEDSAVYLCASSTPGQAFGTGNTIYFGEGSWLTVV.

V and J are TRBV9 and TRBJ1-1; D is perhaps TRBD1 (6 bases). The V gene's germline CDR1 is SGDLS and CDR2 YYNGEE. Trimming took 0 bases from V and 3 from J, leaving 9 bases between them. CDR3 length: 14 residues. In nucleotides, the CDR3 is TGTGCCAGCAGCGTAGATGCAGGGGACACTGAAGCTTTCTTT. Amino acids: CASSVDAGDTEAFF.

This chain uses TRBV5-5 with TRBJ1-5, with a weak D call TRBD1 (5 bases). In germline, CDR1 is SGHKS, CDR2 YYEKEE (reference sequence). The V end was cut by 2 bases, the J end by 1 base, with 10 bases between. The CDR3 covers 15 residues. CDR3 DNA sequence: TGTGCCAGCAGCTTAACAGGCTCCAGCAATCAGCCCCAGCATTTT. Translation: CASSLTGSSNQPQHF. The whole variable domain, remainder taken from reference TRBV5-5 and TRBJ1-5, is DAGVTQSPTHLIKTRGQQVTLRCSPISGHKSVSWYQQVLGQGPQFIFQYYEKEERGRGNFPDRFSARQFPNYSSELNVNALLLGDSALYLCASSLTGSSNQPQHFGDGTRLSIL.

The rearrangement links TRBV4-3 to TRBJ1-2; 11 nucleotides match TRBD1. Germline CDR1 is LGHNA and CDR2 is YSLEER. Losses at the gene ends were 5 bases for V and 6 bases for J; bases not matched to a gene: 8. This CDR3 comprises 15 residues. The CDR3 bases are TGCGCCAGCAGCGTATCGGACAGGGGGCGAAATGGCTACACCTTC. This translates into CASSVSDRGRNGYTF.

This clone was observed a single time. The J gene is TRBJ2-1, the V gene TRBV7-2; 8 bases are a match to TRBD2. This CDR3 spans 16 amino acids. Germline CDR1 is SGHTA and CDR2 is FQGNSA. Trimming at V came to 1 base and at J to 0 bases, leaving 2 bases not matched to a gene. The CDR3 nucleotides are TGTGCCAGCAGCTTAGTGGCGGGGGGCTCCTACAATGAGCAGTTCTTC. Protein product: CASSLVAGGSYNEQFF.

The rearrangement joins TRBV7-7 to TRBJ2-1; possible D gene TRBD1, 7 bases. V was clipped by 2 bases and J by 6 bases, with 14 bases between them. Germline lookup yields CDR1 SSHAT and CDR2 FNYEAQ (reference sequence). The CDR3 is 15 residues long. The DNA of the CDR3 is TGTGCCAGCAGCTTAAACAGGGGAGCGGGCAATGAGCAGTTCTTC. Translating gives CASSLNRGAGNEQFF. The entire variable domain, with the rest obtained from reference TRBV7-7 and TRBJ2-1, is as follows: GAGVSQSPRYKVTKRGQDVTLRCDPISSHATLYWYQQALGQGPEFLTYFNYEAQPDKSGLPSDRFSAERPEGSISTLTIQRTEQRDSAMYRCASSLNRGAGNEQFFGPGTRLTVL.

The rearrangement joins TRBV9 to TRBJ1-2, with D possibly TRBD1 on 5 matching bases. The V gene lost 5 bases and the J gene lost 0 bases, with 14 bases spanning the gap. The CDR3 loop spans 15 amino acids. Germline CDR1 and CDR2: SGDLS and YYNGEE. CDR3 loop: CASRSTGGANYGYTF. The CDR3 DNA is TGTGCCAGCAGATCCACCGGGGGGGCTAACTATGGCTACACCTTC.